The 9 T cell receptor beta chains presented below share a single source sample, sequenced in a study of T cell changes during pregnancy in multiple sclerosis. The method was immunoSEQ multiplex PCR; TCRdb's version includes in-frame clones alone and lacks a portion of them. The sample yields roughly 75,000 clones, about 93% seen once. This material consisted of peripheral blood, taken after pregnancy. These receptors all come from a female donor in good health, enrolled as a control in a pregnancy study.

In nucleotides, the CDR3 is TGTGCCCCCCGTATGGGGCTAGGGCCTACCTACGAGCAGTACTTC. Translating gives CAPRMGLGPTYEQYF. The chain carries TRBV6-1 and TRBJ2-7; the D gene is possibly TRBD1 (5 bases). V lost 11 bases to trimming and J lost 2 bases, with 22 bases between them. The germline gives CDR1 MNHNS, CDR2 SASEGT. The CDR3 is made up of 15 amino acids.

V and J are TRBV6-1 and TRBJ2-2; TRBD1 might be the D (5 bases). V was clipped by 4 bases and J by 3 bases, with 15 bases between them. The CDR3 length is 16 residues. CDR1 is MNHNS, CDR2 SASEGT, per germline. CDR3 protein: CASSGRSKGDTGELFF. CDR3 sequence (DNA): TGTGCCAGCAGTGGCCGATCAAAAGGGGACACCGGGGAGCTGTTTTTT.

The V call is TRBV27, the J call TRBJ1-2, with D possibly matching TRBD1 (5 bases). This CDR3 contains 14 residues. Trimming cost V 2 bases and J 1 base, with 8 bases left between them. Germline values: CDR1 MNHEY, CDR2 SMNVEV (reference sequence). CDR3: CASSLRGFNYGYTF. As DNA, the CDR3 is TGTGCCAGCAGTTTACGGGGGTTTAACTATGGCTACACCTTC.

The DNA for the CDR3 is TGTGCCAGCAGTGACTATCTGCGGCCCACAGGGGCTTTCCGTGAAAAACTGTTTTTT. This translates into CASSDYLRPTGAFREKLFF. V is TRBV2 and J is TRBJ1-4; 7 nucleotides line up with TRBD1. V shed 3 bases and J 7 bases; nucleotides not matched to a gene: 20. Looked up from germline, CDR1 is SNHLY and CDR2 is FYNNEI. This CDR3 is 19 amino acids long.

As DNA, the CDR3 is TGCGCCAGCAGCCAAGCGGGCTCCGGGAGGCCCCAAGAGACCCAGTACTTC. As protein: CASSQAGSGRPQETQYF. The J gene is TRBJ2-5, the V gene TRBV4-1; 7 bases fit TRBD2. V lost 1 base to trimming and J lost 1 base; unmatched junction nucleotides: 9. Germline values: CDR1 MGHRA, CDR2 YSYEKL. The CDR3 has 17 amino acids.

J is TRBJ2-1 and V is TRBV12-5; TRBD2 aligns across 7 bases. The CDR3 has 14 residues. Germline V gene lookup returns CDR1 LGHNT and CDR2 FRNRAP. After removal of 7 bases from V and 3 bases from J, the junction contained 6 bases not matched to a gene. The CDR3 sequence is CASARTSFYNEQFF. The CDR3 coding sequence is TGTGCTAGTGCCCGGACTAGTTTCTACAATGAGCAGTTCTTC.

This clone was counted once. The chain combines TRBV4-2 with TRBJ2-3; TRBD2 is a possible D gene (6 bases). Germline V gene sequence: CDR1 LGHNA, CDR2 YNFKEQ. V was shortened by 3 bases and J by 0 bases, with 10 bases between the two germline ends. This CDR3 comprises 15 residues. The CDR3 coding sequence is TGTGCCAGCAGCCAGGAAAGCGGGAGCACAGATACGCAGTATTTT. Its protein is CASSQESGSTDTQYF.

This clone was observed a handful of times. The CDR3 reads CASSPQWNTEAFF. The CDR3 bases are TGTGCCAGCAGCCCCCAGTGGAACACTGAAGCTTTCTTT. The V call is TRBV12-1, the J call TRBJ1-1; no check of the table's D call, TRBD1, against the DNA was made. TRBV12-1 is an annotated pseudogene. The CDR3 contains 13 residues.

The V and J genes are TRBV18 and TRBJ1-4; D is possibly TRBD1 (6 bases). The CDR3 is made up of 15 amino acids. V dropped 8 bases and J dropped 8 bases, with 21 bases sitting between them. CDR1 and CDR2 (germline): KGHSH, LQKENI. The CDR3 coding sequence is TGTGCCAGCGGCGACGGACAGTCGATCGGGGAAAAACTGTTTTTT. It specifies CASGDGQSIGEKLFF.